The T cell receptor beta chain under discussion was sequenced for a study of graft-versus-host responses after intestinal transplantation. Each mixed lymphocyte reaction held some 200,000 CFSE-labeled responders and some 200,000 irradiated violet-dye-labeled stimulators. Responder CD3+CD4+ and CD3+CD8+ cells that were proliferating and CFSE-low were sorted after the reaction. V lost 3 bases and J 6 bases, leaving 12 bases between the germline ends. The CDR3 sequence is 14 residues long. Germline CDR1 is MDHEN and CDR2 is SYDVKM. This clone is labeled medium-sized (0.01 to 0.1%). The method was immunoSEQ multiplex PCR; TCRdb's version includes in-frame clones alone and lacks a portion of them. The sample records tens of thousands of clones, 30% to 40% being singletons.

The chain joins TRBV28 to TRBJ2-1; perhaps TRBD2 as D (6 bases). The clonotype originates from a human patient who received an intestinal transplant. This specimen was alloreactive CD8+ T cells from a mixed lymphocyte reaction culture, taken before intestinal transplant. Indicated subset: CFSE-low proliferating T cells sorted from roughly six-day pre-transplant mixed lymphocyte reaction (GvH or HvG direction). CDR3 sequence (DNA): TGTGCCAGCAGTTTCGACGGGAGCCGCAATGAGCAGTTCTTC. It codes for CASSFDGSRNEQFF.